These 18 T cell receptor beta chains were sequenced from one sample in a study of blood T cell repertoires in COVID-19. Generated by immunoSEQ multiplex PCR, the TCRdb table keeps only in-frame clones and is missing some. The sample yields about 230,000 clones, roughly four fifths seen once. The specimen was peripheral blood. The receptors stem from a woman aged 45-65 years with acute or convalescent COVID-19.

The V call is TRBV5-1, the J call TRBJ2-5, with D tentatively TRBD1 (6 bases). This CDR3 is built from 15 residues. CDR1 and CDR2 from the germline V gene are SGHRS and YFSETQ. V lost 3 bases and J 2 bases, leaving 14 bases between the germline ends. The CDR3 DNA reads as TGCGCCAGCAGCTCGGACCAGGGGCCGCAAGAGACCCAGTACTTC. Translated: CASSSDQGPQETQYF.

V gene TRBV7-2 combines with J gene TRBJ1-2; 8 bases line up with TRBD1. This CDR3 has 14 amino acids. CDR1 SGHTA and CDR2 FQGNSA come from the germline V gene. V was clipped by 5 bases and J by 3 bases; unmatched bases: 5. The CDR3 here is CASSTPGGHYGYTF. DNA for the CDR3: TGTGCCAGCAGCACCCCAGGGGGCCACTATGGCTACACCTTC. The full variable domain, completed using reference TRBV7-2 and TRBJ1-2, is GAGVSQSPSNKVTEKGKDVELRCDPISGHTALYWYRQSLGQGLEFLIYFQGNSAPDKSGLPSDRFSAERTGGSVSTLTIQRTQQEDSAVYLCASSTPGGHYGYTFGSGTRLTVV.

The CDR3 DNA is TGCGCCAGCAGCCAAGTACAGGGGGCTAATGAAAAACTGTTTTTT. Translated, it gives CASSQVQGANEKLFF. The rearrangement joins TRBV4-3 to TRBJ1-4; 8 bases line up with TRBD1. Looked up from germline, CDR1 is LGHNA and CDR2 is YSLEER. The CDR3 is 15 residues long. V shed 1 base, J shed 3 bases, and the junction held 1 base outside the gene matches.

The V gene is TRBV9, the J gene TRBJ1-2; D is unclear. The germline V and J ends were trimmed by 0 bases and 0 bases, with 9 bases remaining between them. Germline assignment: CDR1 SGDLS and CDR2 YYNGEE. The CDR3 runs to 15 residues. The CDR3 is CASSVVRSSNYGYTF. The CDR3 DNA sequence: TGTGCCAGCAGCGTAGTTAGGAGTTCTAACTATGGCTACACCTTC.

The chain employs TRBV18 and TRBJ1-5; tentatively, D is TRBD1 (6 bases). This CDR3 has 14 amino acids. Germline CDR1 reads KGHSH; CDR2 reads LQKENI. V was trimmed by 3 bases and J by 5 bases, leaving 11 bases between them. The CDR3 sequence: CASSPGRGDQPQHF. The CDR3 region has the DNA TGTGCCAGCTCACCTGGCAGGGGCGATCAGCCCCAGCATTTT.

J is TRBJ2-1 and V is TRBV19; 8 nucleotides agree with TRBD2. Losses at the gene ends were 8 bases for V and 5 bases for J; bases not matched to a gene: 14. This CDR3 has 16 amino acids. Germline CDR1 and CDR2: LNHDA and SQIVND (reference sequence). CDR3 loop: CASQREPYGANNEQFF. The CDR3 nucleotides are TGTGCCAGTCAGCGGGAGCCCTACGGGGCTAACAATGAGCAGTTCTTC.

The rearrangement joins TRBV11-2 to TRBJ2-1; 7 nucleotides match TRBD1. CDR1 and CDR2 from the germline V gene are SGHAT and FQNNGV. The CDR3 consists of 15 residues. With 5 bases clipped from V and 2 bases from J, the junction kept 6 bases outside the gene matches. CDR3 residues: CASSTRTGAYNEQFF. As DNA, the CDR3 is TGTGCCAGCAGCACCAGGACAGGAGCCTACAATGAGCAGTTCTTC.

This clone was found once. The chain joins TRBV3-1 (or the pseudogene TRBV3-2) to TRBJ2-1; 9 nucleotides line up with TRBD1. Germline V gene data show CDR1 as LGHDT and CDR2 as YNNKEL (reference sequence). Trimming took 4 bases from V and 5 from J; bases not matched to a gene: 6. The CDR3 sequence is 15 residues long. The CDR3, as DNA: TGTGCCAGCAGCCTCTCCGGGACAGGGAACAATGAGCAGTTCTTC. Amino acids: CASSLSGTGNNEQFF.

This chain joins TRBV5-1 and TRBJ1-5; the D is unclear. Germline V gene sequence: CDR1 SGHRS, CDR2 YFSETQ. V dropped 6 bases and J dropped 4 bases, with 8 bases sitting between them. This CDR3 comprises 12 residues. CDR3 sequence: CASNRGNQPQHF. The CDR3 DNA reads TGCGCCAGCAACCGAGGGAATCAGCCCCAGCATTTT.

V usage is TRBV11-2 and J usage is TRBJ1-5; D not resolved. The CDR3 is made up of 14 amino acids. The V end lost 1 base, the J end lost 7 bases, and 11 bases lay between the germline ends. Germline CDR1 is SGHAT and CDR2 is FQNNGV. For the CDR3, the DNA is TGTGCCAGCAGCTTAGGGTTCGGCGGACAGCCCCAGCATTTT. Encoded protein: CASSLGFGGQPQHF.

This clone has only a few counts. The chain recombines TRBV5-1 with TRBJ2-5, with D possibly being TRBD2 (6 bases). V lost 4 bases, J lost 4 bases, and 17 bases lay in between. The CDR3 contains 15 residues. Germline V CDR1 and CDR2: SGHRS, YFSETQ. The CDR3 protein is CASSDPLAGGETQYF. DNA of the CDR3: TGCGCCAGCAGCGATCCACTAGCCGGGGGAGAGACCCAGTACTTC.

The gene calls are TRBV24-1 and TRBJ1-2; 10 bases match TRBD1. The V gene's germline CDR1 is KGHDR and CDR2 SFDVKD. V lost 1 base and J lost 2; bases outside the gene matches: 9. The CDR3 length is 18 residues. In nucleotides, the CDR3 is TGTGCCACCAGTGATTTTTCGATAGGGACAGGGGAAAACTATGGCTACACCTTC. It specifies CATSDFSIGTGENYGYTF.

The chain combines TRBV10-3 with TRBJ1-5, with D tentatively TRBD1 (5 bases). Germline CDR1 reads ENHRY; CDR2 reads SYGVKD. The CDR3 length is 13 residues. V shed 4 bases and J shed 6 bases, with 10 bases lying between them. The CDR3, as DNA: TGTGCCATCAGTGTCCAGGGAAGTCAGCCCCAGCATTTT. Translating gives CAISVQGSQPQHF.

The genes are TRBV28 and TRBJ1-5; D might be TRBD1 (5 bases). Trimming stripped 4 bases from V and 0 bases from J, with 7 bases between. The CDR3 length is 14 residues. Germline lookup yields CDR1 MDHEN and CDR2 SYDVKM. Written as DNA, the CDR3 is TGTGCCAGCAGTTCGGACATTAGCAATCAGCCCCAGCATTTT. Its protein product is CASSSDISNQPQHF.

This chain joins TRBV5-6 and TRBJ2-2; D is perhaps TRBD1 (5 bases). This CDR3 region has 14 residues. Trimming left V 6 bases short and J 5 bases short, with 14 bases between. CDR1 and CDR2 from the germline V gene are SGHDT and YYEEEE. The CDR3 region is CASTPRTPTGELFF. Written as DNA, the CDR3 is TGTGCCAGCACCCCGAGGACACCGACCGGGGAGCTGTTTTTT. Drawing the rest from reference TRBV5-6 and TRBJ2-2, the complete variable domain is DAGVTQSPTHLIKTRGQQVTLRCSPKSGHDTVSWYQQALGQGPQFIFQYYEEEERQRGNFPDRFSGHQFPNYSSELNVNALLLGDSALYLCASTPRTPTGELFFGEGSRLTVL.

This chain joins TRBV28 and TRBJ2-5; 7 bases map to TRBD2. Trimming cost V 4 bases and J 3 bases; bases outside gene matches: 5. Germline lookup yields CDR1 MDHEN and CDR2 SYDVKM. The CDR3 length is 14 residues. CDR3 DNA sequence: TGTGCCAGCAGTTCTAGCGGAGGAAAAGAGACCCAGTACTTC. The encoded protein is CASSSSGGKETQYF.

The chain couples TRBV9 to TRBJ2-3; 12 nucleotides agree with TRBD2. There are 16 residues in the CDR3. Trimming removed 2 bases from V and 2 bases from J; junction bases left unmatched: 3. Germline V gives CDR1 SGDLS, CDR2 YYNGEE. The CDR3 here is CASSVTSGGYTDTQYF. The CDR3 DNA is TGTGCCAGCAGCGTGACTAGCGGGGGCTACACAGATACGCAGTATTTT. Filled out from reference TRBV9 and TRBJ2-3, the complete variable domain reads DSGVTQTPKHLITATGQRVTLRCSPRSGDLSVYWYQQSLDQGLQFLIQYYNGEERAKGNILERFSAQQFPDLHSELNLSSLELGDSALYFCASSVTSGGYTDTQYFGPGTRLTVL.

The genes are TRBV7-8 and TRBJ1-6, with 9 bases that match TRBD1. The CDR3 covers 16 residues. V lost 3 bases and J lost 7; bases outside the gene matches: 7. Germline-derived CDR1 and CDR2 are SGHVS and FQNEAQ. CDR3 sequence (DNA): TGTGCCAGCAGCTTTACCGGGACAGGGACCAATTCACCCCTCCACTTT. Its protein product is CASSFTGTGTNSPLHF.